The 16 T cell receptor beta chains in this list originate from one sample, sequenced in a study of radiotherapy plus CTLA-4 blockade in lung cancer (dated by TCRdb to about 2018). Library creation used the immunoSEQ multiplex PCR assay. TCRdb provides this immuneACCESS table in a form limited to in-frame rearrangements. Some clones are lacking; in checked studies, under half of them reflect an unresolved V gene, and why the rest are absent is not known. The sample table shows some 40,000 clones, and around 77% are seen once. Over 2% of the sample belongs to the ten largest clones. The starting material was peripheral blood, obtained from a patient treated with radiotherapy plus ipilimumab. The receptors originated from a human donor with non-small cell lung cancer whose response to radiotherapy plus ipilimumab could not be evaluated.

This CDR3 is CASSSGVGEQYF. For the CDR3, the DNA is TGTGCCAGCAGTTCGGGGGTTGGCGAGCAGTACTTC. The rearrangement uses TRBV28 and TRBJ2-7, with D possibly TRBD2 on 6 matching bases. The CDR3 extends over 12 amino acids. V was shortened by 4 bases and J by 6 bases, with 10 bases between the two germline ends. Germline V gene data show CDR1 as MDHEN and CDR2 as SYDVKM.

DNA for the CDR3: TGTGCCAGCAGGTTCGAGGCGTACTATGGCTACACCTTC. Encoded protein: CASRFEAYYGYTF. The chain employs TRBV28 and TRBJ1-2; no reliable D call. Germline CDR1 reads MDHEN; CDR2 reads SYDVKM. Trimming pared 6 bases from V and 3 bases from J, leaving 11 bases between. The CDR3 runs 13 residues.

V and J are TRBV7-2 and TRBJ2-3; TRBD2 aligns across 7 bases. Germline CDR1 SGHTA, CDR2 FQGNSA. Trimming took 3 bases from V and 6 from J; bases not matched to a gene: 12. The CDR3 totals 16 residues. In DNA, the CDR3 is TGTGCCAGCAGCTTCAGCCTAGCGGAGGTGGGGGATACGCAGTATTTT. It is translated as CASSFSLAEVGDTQYF.

The rearrangement links TRBV5-4 to TRBJ1-2, with D hard to call. Per the germline V gene, CDR1 is SGHNT and CDR2 is YYREEE (reference sequence). V was trimmed by 4 bases and J by 0 bases, leaving 7 bases between them. The CDR3 has 13 residues. The CDR3 DNA sequence: TGTGCCAGCAGCCCCGGTCCTAACTATGGCTACACCTTC. It yields the protein CASSPGPNYGYTF.

The chain couples TRBV15 to TRBJ1-3; 7 bases line up with TRBD1. The V gene end was trimmed by 1 base and the J gene end by 3 bases; junction bases not matched to a gene: 12. This CDR3 region has 18 residues. The germline gives CDR1 LNHNV, CDR2 YYDKDF (reference sequence). The DNA of the CDR3 is TGTGCCACCAGCAGAGGACAGGGCGCCACCAGCGGTGGAAACACCATATATTTT. Its protein is CATSRGQGATSGGNTIYF.

The chain uses TRBV7-6 and TRBJ2-1; D is perhaps TRBD2 (5 bases). The V end lost 0 bases, the J end lost 13 bases, and 13 bases lay between the germline ends. Germline-derived CDR1 and CDR2 are SGHVS and FNYEAQ. There are 13 residues in the CDR3. The CDR3 bases are TGTGCCAGCAGCTTAGCGAGGGCGTCTAGTCAGTTCTTC. Residues: CASSLARASSQFF.

J is TRBJ2-3 and V is TRBV2; the match to TRBD2 covers 8 bases. After removal of 8 bases from V and 3 bases from J, the junction contained 7 bases not matched to a gene. This CDR3 has 14 residues. Germline V gene data show CDR1 as SNHLY and CDR2 as FYNNEI. The CDR3 protein is CASPRGGSTDTQYF. In DNA form, the CDR3 reads TGTGCCAGCCCCCGGGGGGGATCTACAGATACGCAGTATTTT.

V usage is TRBV29-1 and J usage is TRBJ2-2; D is possibly TRBD1 (6 bases). Germline values: CDR1 SQVTM, CDR2 ANQGSEA. The V end was cut by 6 bases, the J end by 4 bases, with 15 bases between. This CDR3 has 14 residues. As DNA, the CDR3 is TGCAGCGTCGACAAGAAAGGGGGCACCGGGGAGCTGTTTTTT. Encoded protein: CSVDKKGGTGELFF.

The V gene is TRBV7-2, the J gene TRBJ1-6; D uncertain. The CDR3 runs 16 residues. Germline CDR1 reads SGHTA; CDR2 reads FQGNSA. Between the trimmed V and J ends, which lost 1 base and 7 bases, there was a span of 14 bases. The chain's CDR3 is CASSLGWRELNSPLHF. The DNA for the CDR3 is TGTGCCAGCAGCTTAGGGTGGCGGGAGCTAAATTCACCCCTCCACTTT.

This clone was seen just once. This sequence joins TRBV6-6 and TRBJ2-5; D possibly corresponds to TRBD2 (7 bases). The J call could be wrong; TRBJ2-7 is a better fit for the DNA end. The CDR3 sequence is 15 residues long. CDR1 and CDR2 (germline): MNHNY, SVGAGI (reference sequence). The CDR3 spells CASMRAGQIIYEQYF. The CDR3 DNA sequence: TGTGCCAGCATGAGAGCGGGACAAATCATCTACGAGCAGTACTTC.

This clone turned up a few times. This chain connects TRBV2 to TRBJ1-3; D is undetermined. V was trimmed by 7 bases and J by 4 bases, leaving 8 bases between them. CDR1 is SNHLY and CDR2 is FYNNEI in the germline V gene. This CDR3 comprises 12 residues. The CDR3 loop is CASNRAGNTIYF. The CDR3, as DNA: TGTGCCAGCAACCGAGCCGGAAACACCATATATTTT.

V usage is TRBV6-5 and J usage is TRBJ2-5; perhaps TRBD2 as D (5 bases). The DNA end favors TRBJ2-7, so the J call may be wrong. Germline-derived CDR1 and CDR2 are MNHEY and SVGAGI. The CDR3 sequence is 14 residues long. In nucleotides, the CDR3 is TGTGCCAGCAGTTATTCCGGGGTACGCCACGAGCAGTACTTC. Its protein product is CASSYSGVRHEQYF.

V is TRBV4-2 and J is TRBJ2-1, with TRBD2 as a possible D gene (5 bases). The ends were cut back, 2 bases at V and 9 bases at J, with 14 bases in the middle. The germline V gene has CDR1 LGHNA and CDR2 YNFKEQ. The CDR3 covers 14 residues. CDR3 residues: CASSQTSLNIEQFF. DNA of the CDR3: TGTGCCAGCAGCCAAACTAGTCTGAATATTGAGCAGTTCTTC.

This clone has only a few counts. The V call is TRBV4-1, the J call TRBJ2-7, with 8 bases lining up with TRBD1. There are 15 residues in the CDR3. Trimming removed 4 bases from V and 3 bases from J; junction bases left unmatched: 8. The germline V gene encodes CDR1 MGHRA and CDR2 YSYEKL. The CDR3 loop is CASSPGQGSFYEQYF. The CDR3 DNA reads TGCGCCAGCAGCCCCGGACAGGGTTCTTTCTACGAGCAGTACTTC.

The V call is TRBV5-1, the J call TRBJ2-7; tentative D call: TRBD2 (6 bases). CDR1 and CDR2 (germline): SGHRS, YFSETQ. The CDR3 length is 13 residues. V lost 4 bases and J 5 bases, leaving 13 bases between the germline ends. The chain's CDR3 is CASSGGTMDEQYF. In nucleotides, the CDR3 is TGCGCCAGCAGCGGCGGGACCATGGACGAGCAGTACTTC.

This clone was seen a single time. Additional DNA sequences in this sample encode the identical CDR3. V and J are TRBV2 and TRBJ1-4, with 10 bases aligning to TRBD1. The CDR3 has 13 residues. Germline V lookup: CDR1 SNHLY, CDR2 FYNNEI. J gave up 8 bases and V 8 bases, and 5 bases lay outside the gene matches. The CDR3 region is CASAGTGVEKLFF. As DNA, the CDR3 is TGTGCCAGCGCCGGGACAGGGGTAGAAAAACTGTTTTTT.